Below are 11 T cell receptor beta chains sequenced from a single sample in a study of cytomegalovirus exposure and HLA in healthy donors. PCR amplification relied on 60 Vbeta primers (plus 13 Jbeta primers). Profiling relied on immunoSEQ multiplex PCR, and the TCRdb table lists in-frame clones only, not all of them. The specimen's table records 75,000 to 95,000 clones. Sequencing used PBMCs. All receptors derive from a woman aged 55-70 years in good health and CMV-seronegative.

The V call is TRBV14, the J call TRBJ2-5, with TRBD2 identical over 7 bases. The germline V gene has CDR1 SGHDN and CDR2 FVKESK. J lost 4 bases, V lost 2 bases, and 7 bases had no gene match. CDR3 length: 15 residues. The CDR3 spells CASSQYETSLETQYF. The CDR3 DNA reads TGTGCCAGCAGCCAATATGAGACTAGCTTAGAGACCCAGTACTTC.

CDR3 amino acids: CASSTDRGNEQFF. The CDR3 DNA reads TGTGCCAGCAGCACGGACAGGGGCAATGAGCAGTTCTTC. This chain links TRBV11-3 with TRBJ2-1; 9 bases fit TRBD1. The CDR3 is made up of 13 amino acids. Germline CDR1 is SGHNT and CDR2 is YENEEA. Trimming at V came to 5 bases and at J to 6 bases, leaving 2 bases not matched to a gene.

The chain couples TRBV5-1 to TRBJ1-2, with 10 nucleotides matching TRBD1. With 4 bases clipped from V and 3 bases from J, the junction kept 6 bases outside the gene matches. This CDR3 spans 15 amino acids. Per the germline V gene, CDR1 is SGHRS and CDR2 is YFSETQ. The CDR3 coding sequence is TGCGCCAGCAGCCCCGGGGGGACAGGGGACTATGGCTACACCTTC. This translates into CASSPGGTGDYGYTF.

The chain is built from TRBV7-2 and TRBJ2-2; 13 nucleotides align to TRBD2. Germline loops: CDR1 SGHTA, CDR2 FQGNSA. CDR3 length: 16 residues. J gave up 8 bases and V 4 bases, and 7 bases lay outside the gene matches. The CDR3 region has the DNA TGTGCCAGCAGCTCGCAGGGACTAGCGGGGAAGGGGGAGCTGTTTTTT. It encodes CASSSQGLAGKGELFF.

For this clone: One junction end does not reproduce the germline sequence, and a read error may be involved. This sequence joins TRBV4-1 and TRBJ1-1, with D maybe TRBD1 (5 bases). CDR3 length equals 15 residues. Per the germline V gene, CDR1 is MGHRA and CDR2 is YSYEKL. The CDR3 nucleotides read TGCGCCAGCAGCCAAGGGGGCAGAATGAACACTGAAGTCCTCTTT. Its translation is CASSQGGRMNTEVLF.

The V gene is TRBV9, the J gene TRBJ2-1; D perhaps matches TRBD2 (5 bases). Germline loops: CDR1 SGDLS, CDR2 YYNGEE. The CDR3 sequence is 15 residues long. V lost 0 bases, J lost 0 bases, and 7 bases lay in between. DNA of the CDR3: TGTGCCAGCAGCGTAGCGGGGAACTCCTACAATGAGCAGTTCTTC. Encoded protein: CASSVAGNSYNEQFF.

The rearrangement links TRBV7-9 to TRBJ2-5, with 8 bases identical to TRBD2. After removal of 6 bases from V and 1 base from J, the junction contained 7 bases not matched to a gene. Germline CDR1 and CDR2: SEHNR and FQNEAQ (reference sequence). CDR3 length equals 15 residues. The CDR3 spells CASSLTAGAQETQYF. The CDR3 DNA reads TGTGCCAGCAGTCTTACAGCGGGAGCCCAAGAGACCCAGTACTTC.

The V and J genes are TRBV28 and TRBJ2-7; a weak D match, TRBD2 (6 bases). The germline V gene encodes CDR1 MDHEN and CDR2 SYDVKM. The CDR3 is 13 residues long. The ends were cut back, 7 bases at V and 2 bases at J, with 12 bases in the middle. This CDR3 reads CASIPTGAYEQYF. DNA of the CDR3: TGTGCCAGCATCCCGACGGGGGCCTACGAGCAGTACTTC.

This rearrangement joins TRBV10-3 to TRBJ2-2, with D perhaps TRBD2 (6 bases). The CDR3 has 17 residues. Trimming removed 0 bases from V and 4 bases from J, with 15 bases in between. CDR1 ENHRY and CDR2 SYGVKD come from the germline V gene. The CDR3 DNA reads as TGTGCCATCAGTGAGTCTGTGGGGAGGTTGTCCACCGGGGAGCTGTTTTTT. Its translation: CAISESVGRLSTGELFF.

The chain combines TRBV2 with TRBJ1-5, with TRBD1 matching 8 bases. Trimming took 6 bases from V and 9 from J; bases not matched to a gene: 7. Germline loops: CDR1 SNHLY, CDR2 FYNNEI. The CDR3 is made up of 13 amino acids. CDR3 sequence (DNA): TGTGCCAGCAGGGACAGGGATGCTAGGCCCCAGCATTTT. It yields the protein CASRDRDARPQHF.

The chain combines TRBV19 with TRBJ2-1, with 10 nucleotides matching TRBD1. The CDR3 is made up of 16 amino acids. CDR1 is LNHDA, CDR2 SQIVND, per germline (reference sequence). Trimming removed 7 bases from V and 5 bases from J; junction bases left unmatched: 11. As DNA, the CDR3 is TGTGCCAGTACCAATGGGTGGACAGGGGGAAACAATGAGCAGTTCTTC. This gives the protein CASTNGWTGGNNEQFF.